What follows describes a single T cell receptor beta chain. Only one count was recorded for this clone. The specificity of this receptor is unknown. No quality values exist for individual bases; no much larger clone is one base distant. This entry belongs to a study of PD-1 blockade in classical Hodgkin lymphoma (TCRdb year 2020). At the level of the whole study: Nivolumab dosing was 3 mg/kg intravenously every 2 weeks, continuing until either disease progression or unacceptable toxicity. The study used CyTOF and TCR beta sequencing to define a peripheral blood immune signature of response to PD-1 blockade in classical Hodgkin lymphoma. Findings and caveats that apply to the study as a whole: The study was limited to a single clinical trial cohort, and causes of repertoire differences, possibly disease activity or prior therapy, remained undefined. Lower diversity was seen in patients whose nivolumab began less than 1 year after ASCT, and these patients were left out of later analyses so that immune reconstitution would not confound the results. Baseline TCR diversity was reported to be lower in newly diagnosed patients than in healthy donors and to be lower still in relapsed/refractory patients. CD4+ but not CD8+ TCR diversity rose significantly by C4D1 (p=0.0027 vs p=0.16), most apparent in complete responders (p=0.02). Among trial patients, those achieving complete response had baseline diversity similar to that of newly diagnosed patients, while diversity was significantly lower in partial responders and progressors.

According to the study, the label for this sample's time point signals: cycle 4 day 1 (C4D1), after six to seven weeks of nivolumab. All trial patients had relapsed after autologous stem cell transplantation, with cohorts A, B and C differing in prior brentuximab vedotin exposure. The trial cohort was composed of about 53 patients with relapsed/refractory classical Hodgkin lymphoma, for whom complete response, partial response or progressive disease was recorded as best overall response. In the multi-cohort phase II CheckMate 205 trial, trial patients received single-agent nivolumab. An independent review committee assessed best overall response using the 2007 International Working Group response criteria. PBMCs from the trial were collected at three points: immediately before nivolumab initiation (C1D1), and during therapy at cycle 2 day 1 and cycle 4 day 1. Peripheral blood was collected in 8 mL Vacutainer Cell Preparation Tubes, from which PBMCs were isolated by centrifugation and then cryopreserved.

The Qiagen DNeasy kit was used to extract genomic DNA both from unsorted PBMCs and from the negatively selected CD4+ and CD8+ fractions. Using primers that anneal to V and J segments, immunoSEQ multiplex PCR amplified the TCR beta CDR3 regions. A synthetic immune receptor repertoire was used to minimize amplification bias, and remaining bias was computationally removed after sequencing. In the original analysis: Repertoire diversity was quantified as the Shannon entropy index using custom Python scripts. Unsorted, CD4+ and CD8+ repertoires were examined separately, except in combined analyses, for which CD4+ and CD8+ sequences were merged in silico. Clonal expansion was defined as a frequency increase of at least 2-fold after treatment compared with C1D1, and clones undetected at baseline were assigned a pseudocount of 0.5. Clones with 0 or 1 copy at C1D1 were classified as singleton clones, and clones with 2 or more copies were classified as non-singleton clones. By matching protein sequences in sorted samples from the same patient, clones expanded in unsorted samples were annotated as CD4+, CD8+ or unknown. Wilcoxon tests on paired samples were used to test diversity changes from C1D1 to C4D1. TCRdb took over this immuneACCESS table, retaining in-frame rearrangements with V and J assigned. Such tables are incomplete; in checked studies, under half of the missing clones stem from an unresolved V gene, and the remainder is unexplained. V and J calls plus clone size are reproduced from that table; the DNA served to infer D and trimming. The sample has around 46,000 clones on record, around 90% of them singletons. The top ten clones comprise around 14% of the sample.

V loses 10 bases, J loses 0 bases, and the germline ends lie 12 bases apart. The CDR3 goes from the cysteine to the phenylalanine over 14 residues. Of all the DNA, just the CDR3 is kept, 42 bases in frame from base 1. From a lookup of the germline V gene, CDR1 and CDR2 are ENHRY and SYGVKD. Specimen: peripheral blood mononuclear cells (PBMCs), collected before the fourth cycle of nivolumab. The chain links TRBV10-3 with TRBJ1-4, with no reliable assignment of the D segment. The sequence was collected from a human donor with classical Hodgkin lymphoma. The CDR3 reads CATFKGSTNEKLFF. The DNA sequence follows: TGTGCCACCTTCAAAGGTTCAACTAATGAAAAACTGTTTTTT.